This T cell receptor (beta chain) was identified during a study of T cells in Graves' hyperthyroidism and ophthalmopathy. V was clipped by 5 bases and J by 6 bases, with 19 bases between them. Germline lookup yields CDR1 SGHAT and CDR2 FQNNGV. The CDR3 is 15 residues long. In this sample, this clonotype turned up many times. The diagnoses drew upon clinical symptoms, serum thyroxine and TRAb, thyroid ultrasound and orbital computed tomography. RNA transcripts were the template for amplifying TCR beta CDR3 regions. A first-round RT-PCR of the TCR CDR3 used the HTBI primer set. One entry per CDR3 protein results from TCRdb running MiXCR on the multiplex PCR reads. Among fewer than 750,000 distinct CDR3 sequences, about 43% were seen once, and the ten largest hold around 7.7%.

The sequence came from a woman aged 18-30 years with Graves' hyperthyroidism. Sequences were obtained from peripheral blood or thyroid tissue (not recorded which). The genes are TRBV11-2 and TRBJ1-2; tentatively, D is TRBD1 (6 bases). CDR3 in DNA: TGTGCCAGCAGCCCGAGACTACAGGGTTGGAATGGCTACACCTTC. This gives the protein CASSPRLQGWNGYTF.